What follows are 11 T cell receptor beta chains derived from one specimen sequenced in a study of tumor-infiltrating lymphocytes in primary liver carcinoma. TCR beta cDNA was prepared out of roughly 490 ng total RNA by means of a constant-region primer. Libraries of TCR beta came from three nested multiplex PCR rounds with slightly modified ARM-PCR. A C-beta reverse primer was combined with TRBV1-TRBV30 forward primers in the first two PCR rounds, and each round had roughly 9 cycles. TCRdb reprocessed the multiplex PCR reads via MiXCR and lists one record per CDR3 protein. The sample consists of over 250,000 distinct CDR3 sequences, 58% of them appearing once. The study extracted blood RNA from unsorted whole blood and also extracted germline DNA. The sequenced sample consisted of peripheral blood. The receptors here all came from a woman in her twenties or thirties with primary liver carcinoma and hepatitis B virus infection.

This clonotype came up many times. The genes are TRBV11-3 and TRBJ1-2, with no clear D. Germline V lookup: CDR1 SGHNT, CDR2 YENEEA. The CDR3 has 15 residues. V was shortened by 1 base and J by 0 bases, with 9 bases between the two germline ends. This chain's CDR3 is CASSLGKTPNYGYTF. DNA for the CDR3: TGTGCCAGCAGCTTAGGAAAAACCCCTAACTATGGCTACACCTTC.

In regard to this clonotype: A clone one base away is much larger, so this may be a read error. The rearrangement links TRBV6-5 to TRBJ2-3, with a tentative D call TRBD1 (7 bases). CDR1 and CDR2 from the germline V gene are MNHEY and SVGAGI. CDR3 length equals 14 residues. The CDR3 DNA is TGTGCCAGCAGACCCCCAGGGGGGACAGATACGCTGTATTTT. Its protein is CASRPPGGTDTLYF.

The CDR3 region has the DNA TGTGCCTGGAGTGTTGGTCAATCTGGGGCCAACGTCCTGACTTTC. It is translated as CAWSVGQSGANVLTF. V is TRBV30 and J is TRBJ2-6; D gene unclear. The CDR3 has 15 amino acids. From germline, CDR1 is GTSNPN and CDR2 SVGIG (reference sequence). Trimming took off 0 bases at V and 1 base at J, with 7 bases between the two ends. The whole variable domain, filled in from reference TRBV30 and TRBJ2-6, reads SQTIHQWPATLVQPVGSPLSLECTVEGTSNPNLYWYRQAAGRGLQLLFYSVGIGQISSEVPQNLSASRPQDRQFILSSKKLLLSDSGFYLCAWSVGQSGANVLTFGAGSRLTVL.

Notes on this clonotype: The final CDR3 position lacks the conserved phenylalanine or tryptophan, pointing to a likely read error. V gene TRBV11-2 combines with J gene TRBJ2-5; no clear D gene. CDR1 and CDR2 from the germline V gene are SGHAT and FQNNGV. V lost 10 bases, J lost 5 bases, and 17 bases lay in between. The CDR3 is 13 residues long. CDR3 sequence reads: CATFGKGTETQYS. The CDR3 DNA is TGTGCCACCTTTGGGAAGGGAACGGAGACCCAGTACTCC.

This clonotype was recorded a few times. The gene calls are TRBV24-1 and TRBJ1-5; 8 bases map to TRBD1. V gave up 2 bases and J gave up 4 bases; unmatched junction bases: 9. The CDR3 covers 17 residues. Germline values: CDR1 KGHDR, CDR2 SFDVKD. The CDR3 coding sequence is TGTGCCACCAGTGATTCCCGACGGGGACAGGTTAATCAGCCCCAGCATTTT. It specifies CATSDSRRGQVNQPQHF.

In its sample, this clonotype was seen many times. The chain couples TRBV29-1 to TRBJ1-2; D perhaps matches TRBD1 (5 bases). Germline V gene data show CDR1 as SQVTM and CDR2 as ANQGSEA. The CDR3 contains 11 residues. Trimming removed 6 bases at V and 5 bases at J, with 10 bases between. The CDR3: CSVGEGYGYTF. Here the CDR3 DNA reads TGCAGCGTGGGGGAGGGATATGGCTACACCTTC.

With regard to this clonotype: Since a much larger clone is just one base distant, this may be a read error. The chain has TRBV4-1 and TRBJ2-1, with a tentative D call TRBD2 (6 bases). Germline values: CDR1 MGHRA, CDR2 YSYEKL. The CDR3 has 13 amino acids. The CDR3 sequence: CASSPDYHNEQSF. The CDR3 coding sequence is TGCGCCAGCAGCCCGGACTACCACAATGAGCAGTCCTTC.

About this clonotype: A read error is possible here, since a much larger clone lies one base away. The V and J genes are TRBV29-1 and TRBJ1-2; TRBD1 agrees at 9 bases. The CDR3 extends over 12 amino acids. CDR1 and CDR2 (germline): SQVTM, ANQGSEA. CDR3 nucleotides: TGCAACGCTGGGACAGGGACCTATGGCTACACCTTC. Its protein product is CNAGTGTYGYTF.

This clonotype has a handful of counts. This CDR3 is CASSLVEGSPLHF. In nucleotides, the CDR3 is TGTGCCAGCAGCTTAGTTGAGGGTTCACCCCTCCACTTT. V usage is TRBV13 and J usage is TRBJ1-6; D is uncertain. This CDR3 region has 13 residues. CDR1 and CDR2 from the germline V gene are PRHDT and FYEKMQ (reference sequence). Trimming took off 1 base at V and 9 bases at J, with 7 bases between the two ends.

The chain has TRBV7-9 and TRBJ2-7; possibly TRBD2 for D (5 bases). The CDR3 spans 15 residues. Per the germline V gene, CDR1 is SEHNR and CDR2 is FQNEAQ (reference sequence). The V and J ends lost 3 bases and 2 bases respectively, with 14 bases between them. The CDR3 reads CASSFGEGVTYEQYF. CDR3 DNA sequence: TGTGCCAGCAGCTTTGGCGAGGGTGTAACCTACGAGCAGTACTTC.

Comment on this clonotype: One end of the junction does not line up with germline, which may come from a read error. The V call is TRBV6-1, the J call TRBJ1-5; 8 bases line up with TRBD1. Germline CDR1 is MNHNS and CDR2 is SASEGT. The CDR3 contains 15 residues. CDR3 residues: CAGSFGQGGYQPQHF. Here the CDR3 DNA reads TGTGCCGGCAGTTTCGGACAGGGCGGTTATCAGCCCCAGCATTTT.